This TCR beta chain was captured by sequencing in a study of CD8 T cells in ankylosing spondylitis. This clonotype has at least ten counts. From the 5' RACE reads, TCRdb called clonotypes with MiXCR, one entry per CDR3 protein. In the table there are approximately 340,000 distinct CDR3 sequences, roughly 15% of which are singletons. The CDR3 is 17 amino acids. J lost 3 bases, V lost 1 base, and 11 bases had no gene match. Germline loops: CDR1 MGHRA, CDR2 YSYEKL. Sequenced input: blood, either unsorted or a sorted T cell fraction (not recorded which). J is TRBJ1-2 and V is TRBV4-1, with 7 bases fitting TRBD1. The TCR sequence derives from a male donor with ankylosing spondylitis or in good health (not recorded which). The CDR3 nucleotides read TGCGCCAGCAGCCAAGTTTCCCTCCGACAGGGTCACTATGGCTACACCTTC. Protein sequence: CASSQVSLRQGHYGYTF.